Below, 14 T cell receptor beta chains from the same sample are listed, as sequenced in a study of regulatory T cells in long-lasting Graves disease. According to the study, TCR beta libraries were built with iRepertoire HTBI primers and CDR3-region Arm-PCR. A single record per CDR3 protein comes from TCRdb applying MiXCR to the multiplex PCR reads. This table has approximately 400,000 distinct CDR3 sequences, about 20% appearing once. Stated time point: persistent/refractory GD, antithyroid drugs over 5 years with positive TRAb. RNA extracted from PBMCs served as the sequencing template. The sequences come from peripheral blood mononuclear cells (PBMCs), collected when the disease was refractory, from a patient treated with antithyroid drugs. The receptors were sampled from a female donor with Graves disease.

In this sample, this clonotype turned up many times. The chain has TRBV3-2 and TRBJ2-5; TRBD1 reflects the table's D call only, with no check against the DNA. TRBV3-2 corresponds to a pseudogene. The CDR3 runs 15 residues. The CDR3 DNA sequence: TGTGCCAGCAGCTATACAGGGGATCGTACAGAGACCCAGTACTTC. This sequence encodes CASSYTGDRTETQYF.

The V and J genes are TRBV6-1 and TRBJ2-5; D is ambiguous. The CDR3 runs to 13 residues. V was clipped by 11 bases and J by 4 bases, with 17 bases between them. Germline V CDR1 and CDR2: MNHNS, SASEGT. CDR3 residues: CASKSHFRETQYF. Here the CDR3 DNA reads TGTGCCTCAAAATCCCATTTTCGAGAGACCCAGTACTTC.

This chain links TRBV28 with TRBJ2-3; D uncertain. Trimming took off 6 bases at V and 2 bases at J, with 18 bases between the two ends. Germline assignment: CDR1 MDHEN and CDR2 SYDVKM. The CDR3 contains 16 residues. The CDR3 region has the DNA TGTGCCAGCAGCCCTTATGGACGAGCATTCACAGATACGCAGTATTTT. It is translated as CASSPYGRAFTDTQYF.

The chain has TRBV19 and TRBJ1-2, with D possibly TRBD1 on 6 matching bases. The germline V gene has CDR1 LNHDA and CDR2 SQIVND (reference sequence). This CDR3 has 15 residues. The CDR3 spells CASSSHPQGFSGYTF. The CDR3 DNA is TGTGCTAGTTCGTCCCACCCACAGGGTTTTTCTGGCTACACCTTC.

The chain has TRBV7-2 and TRBJ2-7; TRBD1 matches 7 bases. Germline trimming cut 1 base from V and 2 bases from J; bases unmatched to any gene: 8. Germline assignment: CDR1 SGHTA and CDR2 FQGNSA. The CDR3 runs 16 residues. The CDR3 sequence: CASSLGPTGSAYEQYF. The CDR3 DNA reads TGTGCCAGCAGCTTAGGCCCGACAGGGTCCGCCTACGAGCAGTACTTC.

This chain links TRBV12-3 or TRBV12-4 with TRBJ1-2; 7 bases line up with TRBD1. V trimming: 5 bases; J trimming: 4 bases; junction bases outside the gene matches: 4. The CDR3 extends over 13 amino acids. The CDR3 region is CASSQTGVYGYTF. The CDR3, as DNA: TGTGCCAGCAGTCAAACAGGGGTCTATGGCTACACCTTC.

This clonotype occurred a few times. The V call is TRBV19, the J call TRBJ2-7; D call uncertain. Germline loops: CDR1 LNHDA, CDR2 SQIVND (reference sequence). The ends were cut back, 1 base at V and 6 bases at J, with 7 bases in the middle. This CDR3 contains 12 residues. DNA for the CDR3: TGTGCCAGTAGTATAGGCCATAGCGAGCAGTACTTC. Amino acid sequence: CASSIGHSEQYF.

The rearrangement uses TRBV18 and TRBJ1-5, with D unresolved. This CDR3 is 15 amino acids long. Trimming stripped 2 bases from V and 1 base from J, with 9 bases between. The germline CDR1 and CDR2 sequences are KGHSH and LQKENI. Written as DNA, the CDR3 is TGTGCCAGCTCACCATTAAGTGGGAGCAATCAGCCCCAGCATTTT. Encoded protein: CASSPLSGSNQPQHF.

The rearrangement links TRBV6-1 to TRBJ1-2; D not certain. In germline, CDR1 is MNHNS, CDR2 SASEGT. Trimming cost V 7 bases and J 6 bases, with 6 bases left between them. This CDR3 contains 10 residues. The CDR3 DNA reads as TGTGCCAGCAATCGGGATGGCTACACCTTC. Residues: CASNRDGYTF.

The chain carries TRBV7-3 and TRBJ2-5; weak D call: TRBD1 (6 bases). This CDR3 spans 16 amino acids. Germline V gene lookup returns CDR1 SGHTA and CDR2 FQGTGA. V lost 5 bases and J lost 2, with 18 bases in between. The CDR3 nucleotides read TGTGCCAGCAGCCCAAGGGGTGGGACACCTCAAGAGACCCAGTACTTC. Its translation: CASSPRGGTPQETQYF.

As concerns this clonotype: At one end the junction does not follow the germline gene, possibly because of a read error. The chain recombines TRBV20-1 with TRBJ2-7; D is unresolved. Germline lookup yields CDR1 DFQATT and CDR2 SNEGSKA (reference sequence). The CDR3 runs to 13 residues. CDR3 residues: CSARSASTYEQHF. The CDR3 DNA reads as TGCAGTGCTAGATCAGCGTCCACCTACGAGCAGCACTTC.

This clonotype occurred a few times. The chain links TRBV7-9 to TRBJ2-7; D uncertain. The CDR3 length is 13 residues. Looked up from germline, CDR1 is SEHNR and CDR2 is FQNEAQ (reference sequence). V was pared by 2 bases and J by 5 bases, with 10 bases between. This CDR3 is CASSLQQTHEQYF. The CDR3 coding sequence is TGTGCCAGCAGCTTACAACAGACCCACGAGCAGTACTTC.

This clonotype was found a few times. The V and J genes are TRBV5-1 and TRBJ2-2; perhaps TRBD1 as D (5 bases). Trimming took off 0 bases at V and 0 bases at J, with 9 bases between the two ends. CDR3 length equals 16 residues. Germline V lookup: CDR1 SGHRS, CDR2 YFSETQ. Written as DNA, the CDR3 is TGCGCCAGCAGCTTGGCCGGCAGGGCGAACACCGGGGAGCTGTTTTTT. This translates into CASSLAGRANTGELFF.

This clonotype was recorded many times. The gene calls are TRBV12-3 or TRBV12-4 and TRBJ1-1, with a possible D match to TRBD1 (6 bases). This CDR3 contains 15 residues. V lost 2 bases to trimming and J lost 4 bases, with 14 bases between them. DNA of the CDR3: TGTGCCAGCAGTTTACAGGGGAGGTTTGGCACTGAAGCTTTCTTT. Protein sequence: CASSLQGRFGTEAFF.